This TCR beta chain was sequenced during a study of cytomegalovirus exposure and HLA in healthy donors. General observations from the study: Per a prior analysis, the majority of TCR beta V segments were productive roughly 87% or roughly 30% of the time.

Primers: 60 Vbeta forward and 13 Jbeta reverse. Sequenced by immunoSEQ multiplex PCR; TCRdb stores in-frame clones only, minus some. The sample carries some 130,000 clones, 70% recorded once. As regards this clone: Its antigen remains unidentified.

The origin of this receptor is a woman aged 55-69 years in good health and CMV-seropositive. The source material was PBMCs.

The DNA for the CDR3 is TGTGCCAGCAGTTTCGGACTAGCGGGAGCGTTAGATACGCAGTATTTT. Its protein is CASSFGLAGALDTQYF. V usage is TRBV28 and J usage is TRBJ2-3, with 13 nucleotides matching TRBD2. Trimming took 3 bases from V and 5 from J; bases not matched to a gene: 5. Germline values: CDR1 MDHEN, CDR2 SYDVKM. This CDR3 has 16 amino acids.